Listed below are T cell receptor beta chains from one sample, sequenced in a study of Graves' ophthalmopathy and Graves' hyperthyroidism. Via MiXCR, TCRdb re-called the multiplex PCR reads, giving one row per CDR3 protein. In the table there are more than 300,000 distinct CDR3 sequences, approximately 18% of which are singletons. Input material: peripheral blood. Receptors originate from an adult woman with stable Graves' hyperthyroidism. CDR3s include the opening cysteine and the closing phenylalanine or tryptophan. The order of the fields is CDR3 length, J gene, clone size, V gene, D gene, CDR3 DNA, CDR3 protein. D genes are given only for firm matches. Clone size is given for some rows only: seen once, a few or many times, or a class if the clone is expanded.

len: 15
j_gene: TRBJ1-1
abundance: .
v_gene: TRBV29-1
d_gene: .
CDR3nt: TGCAGCGTTGAAGATCCCGCAGGGGTGGACACTGAAGCTTTCTTT
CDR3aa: CSVEDPAGVDTEAFF

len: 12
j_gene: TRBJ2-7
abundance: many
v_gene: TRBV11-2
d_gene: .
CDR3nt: TGTGCCAGCAGCTTAGATGGGACGACGGTGGGGTTC
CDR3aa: CASSLDGTTVGF

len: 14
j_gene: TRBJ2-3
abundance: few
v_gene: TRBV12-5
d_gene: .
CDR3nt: TGTGCTAGTGGTTGGGGCGGTTTCACAGATACGCAGTATTTT
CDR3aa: CASGWGGFTDTQYF

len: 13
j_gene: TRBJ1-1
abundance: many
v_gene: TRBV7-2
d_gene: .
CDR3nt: TGTGCCAGCAGCCCAGCGGAATGGCCTGAAGCTTTCTTT
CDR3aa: CASSPAEWPEAFF

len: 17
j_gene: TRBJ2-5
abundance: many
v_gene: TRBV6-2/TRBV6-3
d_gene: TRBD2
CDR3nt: TGTGCCAGCAGTTACTCAACTAGCGGGAGTCCGTCGGAGACCCAGTACTTC
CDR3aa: CASSYSTSGSPSETQYF

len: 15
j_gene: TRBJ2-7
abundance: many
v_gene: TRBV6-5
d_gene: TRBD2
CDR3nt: TGTGCCAGCAGTTACAGGGGCGGGAGCTCCTACGAGCAGTACTTC
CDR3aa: CASSYRGGSSYEQYF

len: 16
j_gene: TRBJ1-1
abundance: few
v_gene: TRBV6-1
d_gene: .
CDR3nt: TGTGCCAGCAGTGAAGGAACAAGCCGAATGGACACTGAAGCTTTCTTT
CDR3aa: CASSEGTSRMDTEAFF

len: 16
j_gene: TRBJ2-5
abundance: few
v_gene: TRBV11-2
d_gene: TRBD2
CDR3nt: TGTGCCAGCAGCTTCGGACTAGCGGGAGGAGCCGAGACCCAGTACTTC
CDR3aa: CASSFGLAGGAETQYF

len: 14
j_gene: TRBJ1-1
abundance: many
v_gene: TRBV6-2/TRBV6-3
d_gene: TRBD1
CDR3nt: TGTGCCAGCAGCTCCAGGGGGCAAAACACTGAAGCTTTCTTT
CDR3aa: CASSSRGQNTEAFF

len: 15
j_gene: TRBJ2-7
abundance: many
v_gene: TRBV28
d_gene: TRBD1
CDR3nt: TGTGCCAGCAGTTCCGGGACAGGGGAGTCGTACGAGCAGTACTTC
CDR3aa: CASSSGTGESYEQYF

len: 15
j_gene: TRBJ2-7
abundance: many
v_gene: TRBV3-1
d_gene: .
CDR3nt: TGTGCCAGCAGCCAGGGGGGGGGACAACCAGACGAGCAGTACTTC
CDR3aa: CASSQGGGQPDEQYF

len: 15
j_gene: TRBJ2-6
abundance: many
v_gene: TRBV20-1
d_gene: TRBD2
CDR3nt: TGCAGTGCTGGGGAGGGGAACTCTGGGGCCAACGTCCTGACTTTC
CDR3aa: CSAGEGNSGANVLTF

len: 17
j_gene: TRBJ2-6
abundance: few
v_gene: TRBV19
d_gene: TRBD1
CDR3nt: TGTGCCAGTAGTATTTGGACAGGGGGCTCTGGGGCCAACGTCCTGACTTTC
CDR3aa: CASSIWTGGSGANVLTF

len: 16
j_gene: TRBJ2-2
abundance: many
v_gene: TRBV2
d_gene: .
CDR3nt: TGTGCCAGCGCGTCAACGTCGGGAGCGAACACCGGGGAGCTGTTTTTT
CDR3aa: CASASTSGANTGELFF

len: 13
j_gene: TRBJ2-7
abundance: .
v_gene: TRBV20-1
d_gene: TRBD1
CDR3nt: TGCAGTGCTAGGACAGGGTTGACCTACGAGCAGTACTTC
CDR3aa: CSARTGLTYEQYF

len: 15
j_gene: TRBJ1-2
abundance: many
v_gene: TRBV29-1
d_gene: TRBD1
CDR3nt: TGCAGCGTTGAAGGTACAGGGGGGCGTAACTATGGCTACACCTTC
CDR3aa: CSVEGTGGRNYGYTF

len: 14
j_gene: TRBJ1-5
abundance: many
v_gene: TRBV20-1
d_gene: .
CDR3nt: TGCAGTGCTAGTACCGATTATAGCAATCAGCCCCAGCATTTT
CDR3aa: CSASTDYSNQPQHF

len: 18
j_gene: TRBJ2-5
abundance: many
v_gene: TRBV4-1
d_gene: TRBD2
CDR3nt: TGCGCCAGCAGCCAAGACAACCCCCGGCGGGGGTATGTGGAGACCCAGTACTTC
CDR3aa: CASSQDNPRRGYVETQYF

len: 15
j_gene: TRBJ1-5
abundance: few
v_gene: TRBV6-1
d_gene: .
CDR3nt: TGTGCCAGCAGCCCCACAGATTATAGCAATCAGCCCCAGCATTTT
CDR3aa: CASSPTDYSNQPQHF

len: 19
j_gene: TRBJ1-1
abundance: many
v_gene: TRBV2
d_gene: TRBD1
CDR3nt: TGTGCCAGCAGTGAAGCCCGACGGACAGGGGGTCCCTTGAACACTGAAGCTTTCTTT
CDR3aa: CASSEARRTGGPLNTEAFF

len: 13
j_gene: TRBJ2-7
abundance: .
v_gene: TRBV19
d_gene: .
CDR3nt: TGTCCCAGTAGTGCTAGAAACTCCTACGAGCAGTACTTC
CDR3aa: CPSSARNSYEQYF

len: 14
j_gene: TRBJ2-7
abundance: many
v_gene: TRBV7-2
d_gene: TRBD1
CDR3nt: TGTGCCAGCAGATCCTCCGGGACAGCGTACGAGCAGTACTTC
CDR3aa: CASRSSGTAYEQYF

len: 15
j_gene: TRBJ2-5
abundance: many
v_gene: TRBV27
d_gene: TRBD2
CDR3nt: TGTGCCAGCAGTTTAACTAGCGGGCCACAAGAGACCCAGTACTTC
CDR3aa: CASSLTSGPQETQYF

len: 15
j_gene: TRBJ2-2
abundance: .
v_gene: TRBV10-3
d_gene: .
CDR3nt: TGTGCCACCGGCCCCAGACAGGAAAACACCGGGGAGCTGTTTTTT
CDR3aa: CATGPRQENTGELFF

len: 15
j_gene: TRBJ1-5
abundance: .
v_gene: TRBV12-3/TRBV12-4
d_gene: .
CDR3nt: TGTGCCAGCACCCCCGGGGGGGTTAGCAATCAGCCCCAGCATTTT
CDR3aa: CASTPGGVSNQPQHF

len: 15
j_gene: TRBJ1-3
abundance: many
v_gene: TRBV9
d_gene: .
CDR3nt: TGTGCCAGCAGCGTAGACCCTTCGACTGGAAACACCATATATTTT
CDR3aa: CASSVDPSTGNTIYF

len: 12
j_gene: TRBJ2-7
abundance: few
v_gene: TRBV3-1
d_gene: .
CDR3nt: TGTGCCAGCAGCCTTGGTGCGGCGGTACAGTACTTC
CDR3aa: CASSLGAAVQYF

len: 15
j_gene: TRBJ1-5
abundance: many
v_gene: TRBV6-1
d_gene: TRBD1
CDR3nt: TGTGCCAGCCAGAGTAGGGACAGGGGGGATCAGCCCCAGCATTTT
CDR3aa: CASQSRDRGDQPQHF

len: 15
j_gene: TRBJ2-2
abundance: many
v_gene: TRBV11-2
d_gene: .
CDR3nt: TGTGCCAGCAGCTTATTCAGGACGAACACCGGGGAGCTGTTTTTT
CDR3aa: CASSLFRTNTGELFF

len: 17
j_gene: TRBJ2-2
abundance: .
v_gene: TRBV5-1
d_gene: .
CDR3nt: TGCGCCAGCAGCCCCAGTGAAGCGGCCGTTAAAACCGGGGAGCTGTTTTTT
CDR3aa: CASSPSEAAVKTGELFF

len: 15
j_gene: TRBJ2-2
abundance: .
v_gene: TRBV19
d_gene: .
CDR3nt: TGTGCCAGTAGGATGGGGCCGGCGAACACCGGGGAGCTGTTTTTT
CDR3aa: CASRMGPANTGELFF

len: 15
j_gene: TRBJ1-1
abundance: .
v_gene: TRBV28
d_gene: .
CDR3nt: TGTGCCAGCAGTCCACCGGACGGGAGAAACACTGAAGCTTTCTTT
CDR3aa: CASSPPDGRNTEAFF

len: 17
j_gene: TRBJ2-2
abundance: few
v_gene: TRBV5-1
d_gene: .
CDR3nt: TGCGCCAGCAGCTTGGCGGGACCCACCGTCATCCCTCGGGAGCTGTTTTTT
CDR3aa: CASSLAGPTVIPRELFF

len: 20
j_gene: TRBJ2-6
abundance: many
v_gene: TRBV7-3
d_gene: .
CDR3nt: TGTGCCAGCAGCCCTCGGACCAACAAGCCTGCTGACTCTGGGGCCAACGTCCTGACTTTC
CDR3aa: CASSPRTNKPADSGANVLTF

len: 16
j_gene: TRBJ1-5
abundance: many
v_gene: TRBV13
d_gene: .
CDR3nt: TGTGCCAGCAGCTTAGGGGGGGGTTTGGGCAATCAGCCCCAGCATTTT
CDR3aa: CASSLGGGLGNQPQHF

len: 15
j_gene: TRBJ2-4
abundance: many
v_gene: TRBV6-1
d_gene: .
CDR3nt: TGTGCCAGCAGTCGCGGACAGTTAGCCAAAAACATTCAGTACTTC
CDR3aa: CASSRGQLAKNIQYF

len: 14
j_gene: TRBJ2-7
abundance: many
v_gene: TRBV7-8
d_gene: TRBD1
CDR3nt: TGTGCCAGCAGCGGGGACAGGGGGAAGGACGAGCAGTACTTC
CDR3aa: CASSGDRGKDEQYF

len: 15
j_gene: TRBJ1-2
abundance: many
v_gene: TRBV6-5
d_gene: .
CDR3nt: TGTGCCAGCAGTTACCGATCCGGTCTCGGCTATGGCTACACCTTC
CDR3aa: CASSYRSGLGYGYTF

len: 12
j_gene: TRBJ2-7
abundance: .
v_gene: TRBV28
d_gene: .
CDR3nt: TGTGCCAGCAGTCCCCTAGTCTACGAGCAGTACTTC
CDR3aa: CASSPLVYEQYF

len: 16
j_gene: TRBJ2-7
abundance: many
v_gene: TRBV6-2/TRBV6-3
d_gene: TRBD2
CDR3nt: TGTGCCAGCAGCCACGGGGGAGGGACCCTCGCCTACGAGCAGTACTTC
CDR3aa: CASSHGGGTLAYEQYF

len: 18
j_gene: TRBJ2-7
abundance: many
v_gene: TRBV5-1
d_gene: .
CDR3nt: TGCGCCAGCAGCCAGGGACAGGGTGATCTAGCGGGGCTGTACGAGCAGTACTTC
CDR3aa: CASSQGQGDLAGLYEQYF

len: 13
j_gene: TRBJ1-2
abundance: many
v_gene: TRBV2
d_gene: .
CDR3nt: TGTGCCACGACGGGCAGGGGAGGCTATGGCTACACCTTC
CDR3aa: CATTGRGGYGYTF

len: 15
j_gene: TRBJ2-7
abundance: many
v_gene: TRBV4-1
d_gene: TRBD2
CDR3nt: TGCGCCAGCAGCCAGCGGGACTATACCCCCTTCGAGCAGTACTTC
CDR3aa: CASSQRDYTPFEQYF